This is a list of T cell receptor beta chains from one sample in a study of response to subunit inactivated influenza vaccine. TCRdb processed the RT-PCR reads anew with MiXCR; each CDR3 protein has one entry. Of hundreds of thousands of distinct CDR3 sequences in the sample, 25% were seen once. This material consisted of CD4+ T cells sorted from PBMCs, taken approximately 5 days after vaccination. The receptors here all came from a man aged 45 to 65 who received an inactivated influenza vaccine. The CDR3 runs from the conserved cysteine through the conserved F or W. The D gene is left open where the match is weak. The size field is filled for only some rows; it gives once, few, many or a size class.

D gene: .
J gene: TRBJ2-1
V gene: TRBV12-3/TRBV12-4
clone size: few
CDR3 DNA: TGTGCCAGCACCCTTTGGGCAGGTCACAATGAGCAGTTCTTC
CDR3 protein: CASTLWAGHNEQFF

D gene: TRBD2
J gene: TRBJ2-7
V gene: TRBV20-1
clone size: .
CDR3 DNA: TGCAGTGCTAGGAAACTAGCGAGGCCCTACGAGAAGTACTTC
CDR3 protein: CSARKLARPYEKYF

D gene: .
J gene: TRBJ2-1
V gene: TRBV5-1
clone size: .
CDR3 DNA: TGCGCCAGCAGCTCCAATCTACAGGGAAGCAATGAGCAGTTCTTC
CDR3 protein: CASSSNLQGSNEQFF

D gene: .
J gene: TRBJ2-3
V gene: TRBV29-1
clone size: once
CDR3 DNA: TGCAGCGCTGGGGCTGGGACCCGGAGAAGCACAGATACGCAGTATTTT
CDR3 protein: CSAGAGTRRSTDTQYF

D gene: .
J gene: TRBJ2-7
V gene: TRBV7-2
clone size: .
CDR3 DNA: TGTGCCAGCAGCTTCCGACCGACCTACGAGCAGTACTTC
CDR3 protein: CASSFRPTYEQYF

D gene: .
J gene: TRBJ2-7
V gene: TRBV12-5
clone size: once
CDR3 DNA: TGTGCTAGTGGTTTGGTACGGGGGAATCGTCCCTACGAGCAGTACTTC
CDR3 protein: CASGLVRGNRPYEQYF

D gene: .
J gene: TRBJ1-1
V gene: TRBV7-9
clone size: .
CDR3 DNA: TGTGCCAGCAGCTACCGGACACCTAACACTGAAGCTTTCTTT
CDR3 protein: CASSYRTPNTEAFF

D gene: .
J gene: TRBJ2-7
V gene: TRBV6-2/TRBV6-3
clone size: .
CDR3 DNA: TGTGCCAGCAGTTACCAGGTGGGCAGAACCTACTACGAGCAGTACTTC
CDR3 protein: CASSYQVGRTYYEQYF

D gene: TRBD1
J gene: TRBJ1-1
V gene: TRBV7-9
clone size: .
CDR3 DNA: TGTGCCAGCAGTCTAGCCCAGACAGGGATGAACACTGAAGCTTTCTTT
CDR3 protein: CASSLAQTGMNTEAFF

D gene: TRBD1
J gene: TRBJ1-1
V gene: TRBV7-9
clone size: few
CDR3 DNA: TGTGCCAGCAGCCGACACCAACGACAGGGCACTGAAGCTTTCTTT
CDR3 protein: CASSRHQRQGTEAFF

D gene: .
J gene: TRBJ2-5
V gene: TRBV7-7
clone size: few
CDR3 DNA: TGTGCCAGCAGCTCTATGGACGGGAGTTTGGAGACCCAGTACTTC
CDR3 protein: CASSSMDGSLETQYF

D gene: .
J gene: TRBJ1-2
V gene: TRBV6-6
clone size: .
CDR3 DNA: TGTGCCAGCGGGGACGGAGCTAACTATGGCTACACCTTC
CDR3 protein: CASGDGANYGYTF

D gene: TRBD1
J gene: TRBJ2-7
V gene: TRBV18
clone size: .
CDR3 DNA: TGTGCCAGCTCACCGACAGGGGCCCCCTACGAGCAGTACTTC
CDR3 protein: CASSPTGAPYEQYF

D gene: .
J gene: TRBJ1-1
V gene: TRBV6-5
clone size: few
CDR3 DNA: TGTGCCAGCAGCTCTATGAACACTGAAGCTTTCTTT
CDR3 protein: CASSSMNTEAFF

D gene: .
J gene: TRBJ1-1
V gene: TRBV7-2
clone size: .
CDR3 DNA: TGTGCCAGCAGCCCCCGGTCAGGGCAGCTAACTGAAGCTTTCTTT
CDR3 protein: CASSPRSGQLTEAFF

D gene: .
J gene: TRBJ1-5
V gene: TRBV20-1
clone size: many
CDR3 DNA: TGCAGTGCTAGTCCCCCTGCGGGGAGCAATCAGCCCCAGCATTTT
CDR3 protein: CSASPPAGSNQPQHF

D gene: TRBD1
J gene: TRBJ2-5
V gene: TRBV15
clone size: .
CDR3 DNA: TGTGCCACCAGCAGAGTGACAGGGGGCTTAGAGACCCAGTACTTC
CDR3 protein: CATSRVTGGLETQYF

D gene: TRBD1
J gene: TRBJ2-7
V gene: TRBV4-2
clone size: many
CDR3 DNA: TGCGCCAGCAGCCAGGGACAGGGATCCTACGAGCAGTACTTC
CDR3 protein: CASSQGQGSYEQYF

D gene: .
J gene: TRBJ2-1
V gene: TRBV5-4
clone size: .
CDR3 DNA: TGTGCCAGCAGGGGGTCGAGCTCCTACAATGAGCAGTTCTTC
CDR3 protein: CASRGSSSYNEQFF

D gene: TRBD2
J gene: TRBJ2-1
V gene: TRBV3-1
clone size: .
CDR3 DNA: TGTGCCAGCAGCCAAGTTCTTTCTAGCGGCATGTACAATGAGCAGTTCTTC
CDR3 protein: CASSQVLSSGMYNEQFF

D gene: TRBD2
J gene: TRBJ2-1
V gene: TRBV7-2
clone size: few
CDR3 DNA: TGTGCCAGCAGCTTGACTAGCGGGAGGGCCGGTGAGCAGTTCTTC
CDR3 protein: CASSLTSGRAGEQFF

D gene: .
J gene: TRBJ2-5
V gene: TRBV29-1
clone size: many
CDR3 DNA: TGCAGCGTTGAGGGGAACCAAGAGACCCAGTACTTC
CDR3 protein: CSVEGNQETQYF

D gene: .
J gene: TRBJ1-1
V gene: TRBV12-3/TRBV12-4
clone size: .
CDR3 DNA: TGTGCCAGCAGCCGCAACCCATCCGGGCTAACTGAAGCTTTCTTT
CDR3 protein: CASSRNPSGLTEAFF

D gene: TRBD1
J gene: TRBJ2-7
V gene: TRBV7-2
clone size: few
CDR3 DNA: TGTGCCAGCAGCTGGACAGGGAAGGGTTCCTACGAGCAGTACTTC
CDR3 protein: CASSWTGKGSYEQYF

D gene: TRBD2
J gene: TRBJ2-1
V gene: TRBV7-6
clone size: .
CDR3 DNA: TGTGCCAGCAGCTTAGCCACGACTAGCGGGATTGGGGGTGAGCAGTTCTTC
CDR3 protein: CASSLATTSGIGGEQFF

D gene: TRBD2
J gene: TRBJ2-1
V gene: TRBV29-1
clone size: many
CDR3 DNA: TGCAGCGTTGAAGGGGGGCGGGAGGAATTGTCCTACAATGAGCAGTTCTTC
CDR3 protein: CSVEGGREELSYNEQFF

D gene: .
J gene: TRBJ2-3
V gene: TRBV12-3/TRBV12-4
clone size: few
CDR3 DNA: TGTGCCAGCAGCCAGAGGGTTGATACGCAGTATTTT
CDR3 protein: CASSQRVDTQYF

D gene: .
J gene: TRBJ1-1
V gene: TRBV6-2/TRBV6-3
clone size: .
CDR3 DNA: TGTGCCAGCAGTTACTCGATCGGCACAGCCACTGAAGCTTTCTTT
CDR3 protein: CASSYSIGTATEAFF

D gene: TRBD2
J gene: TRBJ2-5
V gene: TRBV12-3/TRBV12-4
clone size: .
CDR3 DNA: TGTGCCAGCAGTCCTGGGACTACCCCGGGGACCCAGTACTTC
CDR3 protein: CASSPGTTPGTQYF

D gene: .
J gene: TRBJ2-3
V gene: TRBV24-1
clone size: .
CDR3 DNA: TGTGCCACCAGTAATTATCGGTCAGATACGCAGTATTTT
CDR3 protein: CATSNYRSDTQYF

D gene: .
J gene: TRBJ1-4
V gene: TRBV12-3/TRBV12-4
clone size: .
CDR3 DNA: TGTGCCAGCAGTTTCTCCGTCGCGGAAAAACTGTTTTTT
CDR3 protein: CASSFSVAEKLFF

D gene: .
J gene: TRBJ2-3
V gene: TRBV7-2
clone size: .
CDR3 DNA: TGTGCCAGCAGCTTAAAGCGGGGACAGATTACGCAGTATTTT
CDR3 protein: CASSLKRGQITQYF

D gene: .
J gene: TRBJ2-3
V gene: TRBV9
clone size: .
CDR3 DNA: TGTGCCAGCAGCGTACTCGGGTTTGCTACAGATACGCAGTATTTT
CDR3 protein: CASSVLGFATDTQYF

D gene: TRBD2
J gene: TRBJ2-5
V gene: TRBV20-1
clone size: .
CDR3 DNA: TGCAGTGCGGCGCGACTAGCGGGGTTCCAAGAGACCCAGTACTTC
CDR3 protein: CSAARLAGFQETQYF

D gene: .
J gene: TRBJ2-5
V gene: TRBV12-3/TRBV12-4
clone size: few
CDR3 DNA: TGTGCCAGCACCTTGGGAGTTCGGGAGACCCAGTACTTC
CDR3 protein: CASTLGVRETQYF

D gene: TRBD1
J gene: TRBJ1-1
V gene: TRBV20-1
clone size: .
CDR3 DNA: TGCAGTGCTAGAGGGGGACAGCTGAACACTGAAGCTTTCTTT
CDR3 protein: CSARGGQLNTEAFF

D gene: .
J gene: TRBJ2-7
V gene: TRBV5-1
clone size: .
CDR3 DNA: TGCGCCAGCAGCTTGGTAGGAGGGTTCCACGAGCAGTACTTC
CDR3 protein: CASSLVGGFHEQYF

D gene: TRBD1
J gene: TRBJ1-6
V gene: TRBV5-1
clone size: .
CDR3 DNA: TGCGCCAGCAGCGTGACAGGGGATTGGTCCCTCCACTTT
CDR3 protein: CASSVTGDWSLHF

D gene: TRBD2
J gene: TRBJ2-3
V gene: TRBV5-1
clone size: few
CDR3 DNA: TGCGCCAGCAGCCGTCACCAGCGGGGGTCGGGCACAGATACGCAGTATTTT
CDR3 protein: CASSRHQRGSGTDTQYF

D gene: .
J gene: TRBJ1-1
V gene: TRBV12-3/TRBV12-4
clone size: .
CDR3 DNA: TGTGCCAGCGGGTTGGGGGCTGAAGCTTTCTTT
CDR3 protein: CASGLGAEAFF